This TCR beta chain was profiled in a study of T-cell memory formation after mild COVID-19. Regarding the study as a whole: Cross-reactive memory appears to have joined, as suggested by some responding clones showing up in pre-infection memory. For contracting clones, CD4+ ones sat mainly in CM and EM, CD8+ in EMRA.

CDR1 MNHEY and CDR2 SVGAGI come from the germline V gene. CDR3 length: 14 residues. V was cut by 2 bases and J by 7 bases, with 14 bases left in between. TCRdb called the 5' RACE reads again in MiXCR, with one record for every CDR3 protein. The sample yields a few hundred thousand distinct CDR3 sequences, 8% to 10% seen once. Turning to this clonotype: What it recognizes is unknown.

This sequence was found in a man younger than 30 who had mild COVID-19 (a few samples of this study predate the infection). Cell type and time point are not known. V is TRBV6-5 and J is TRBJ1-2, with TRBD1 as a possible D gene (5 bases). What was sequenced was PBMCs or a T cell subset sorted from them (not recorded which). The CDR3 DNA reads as TGTGCCAGCAGTTACGAGGGGCAGAGGACTGGCTACACCTTC. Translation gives CASSYEGQRTGYTF.